This TCR beta chain was identified during a study of Ad26.COV2.S vaccination and SARS-CoV-2 variants. The treatment is: over 15 received Ad26.COV2.S at low or high dose, single or two shots; 5 received placebo; per-sample allocation not given. Specimens were obtained on day 63 following the first vaccine or placebo injection. Wuhan-strain SARS-CoV-2 spike was expressed by the Ad26 vector that made up the vaccine. The CDR3 is made up of 15 amino acids. Between the trimmed V and J ends, which lost 5 bases and 6 bases, there was a span of 16 bases. From germline, CDR1 is MNHNS and CDR2 SASEGT. Data came from immunoSEQ multiplex PCR; TCRdb stores just in-frame clones and leaves some out. The table shows around 500,000 clones, with 70% to 90% occurring only once.

The receptor's source is a person between 18 and 59 years old who received the Ad26.COV2.S COVID-19 vaccine or a placebo. The rearrangement uses TRBV6-1 and TRBJ2-2; possibly TRBD2 for D (5 bases). Sequenced here: peripheral blood, sampled in a trial of Ad26.COV2.S vaccine versus placebo. CDR3 in DNA: TGTGCCAGCAGTCGCCGAGGGCAGTGGGCCGGGGAGCTGTTTTTT. It codes for CASSRRGQWAGELFF.